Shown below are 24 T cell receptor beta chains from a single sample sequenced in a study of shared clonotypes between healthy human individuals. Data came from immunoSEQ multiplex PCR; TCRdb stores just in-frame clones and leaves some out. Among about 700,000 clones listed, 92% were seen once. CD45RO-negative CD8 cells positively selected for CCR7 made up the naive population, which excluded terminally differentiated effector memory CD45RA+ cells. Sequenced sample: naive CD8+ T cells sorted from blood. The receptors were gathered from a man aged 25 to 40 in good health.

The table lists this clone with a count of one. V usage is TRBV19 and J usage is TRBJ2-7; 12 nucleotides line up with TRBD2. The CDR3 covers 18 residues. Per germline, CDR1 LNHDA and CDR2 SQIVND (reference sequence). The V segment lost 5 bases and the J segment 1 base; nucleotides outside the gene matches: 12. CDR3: CASSLPPPTSGRSYEQYF. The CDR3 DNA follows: TGTGCCAGTAGTCTCCCCCCCCCTACTAGCGGGAGGTCCTACGAGCAGTACTTC.

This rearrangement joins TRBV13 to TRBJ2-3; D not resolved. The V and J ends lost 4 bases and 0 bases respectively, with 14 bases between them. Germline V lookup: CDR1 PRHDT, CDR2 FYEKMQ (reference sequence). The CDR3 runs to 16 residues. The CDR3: CASSSPTELSTDTQYF. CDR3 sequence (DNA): TGTGCCAGCAGCTCCCCAACCGAACTTAGCACAGATACGCAGTATTTT.

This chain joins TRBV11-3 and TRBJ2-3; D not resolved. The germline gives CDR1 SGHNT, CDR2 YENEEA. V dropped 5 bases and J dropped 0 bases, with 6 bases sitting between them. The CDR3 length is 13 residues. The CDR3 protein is CASSPDSTDTQYF. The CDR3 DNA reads TGTGCCAGCAGCCCCGACAGCACAGATACGCAGTATTTT.

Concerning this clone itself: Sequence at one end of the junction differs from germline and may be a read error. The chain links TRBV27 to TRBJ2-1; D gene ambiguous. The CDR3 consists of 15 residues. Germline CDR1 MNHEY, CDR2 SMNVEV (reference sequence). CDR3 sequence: CASSFLADSSNEQFF. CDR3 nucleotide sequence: TGTGCCAGCAGTTTCTTGGCCGATTCCTCCAATGAGCAGTTCTTC.

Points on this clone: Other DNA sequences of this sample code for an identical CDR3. CDR3 DNA: TGTGCCAGCAGCTCCAGGGGGTCCTACGAGCAGTACTTC. Translation gives CASSSRGSYEQYF. The genes are TRBV7-9 and TRBJ2-7; 7 bases are shared with TRBD1. The V gene end was trimmed by 4 bases and the J gene end by 1 base; junction bases not matched to a gene: 1. There are 13 residues in the CDR3. Germline V CDR1 and CDR2: SEHNR, FQNEAQ (reference sequence).

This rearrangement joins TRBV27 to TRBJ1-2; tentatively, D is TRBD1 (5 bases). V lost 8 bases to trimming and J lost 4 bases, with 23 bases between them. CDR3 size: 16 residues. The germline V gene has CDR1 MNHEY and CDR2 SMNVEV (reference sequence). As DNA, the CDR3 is TGTGCCAGCGGGTCAACAGACAGCCTGGTCTCCTATGGCTACACCTTC. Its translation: CASGSTDSLVSYGYTF.

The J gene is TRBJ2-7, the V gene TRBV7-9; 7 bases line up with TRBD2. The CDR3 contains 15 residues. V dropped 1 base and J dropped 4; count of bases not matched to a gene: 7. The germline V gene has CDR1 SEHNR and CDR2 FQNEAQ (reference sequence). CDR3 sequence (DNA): TGTGCCAGCAGCTTAGTTCGCGGGAGTTTGTACGAGCAGTACTTC. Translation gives CASSLVRGSLYEQYF.

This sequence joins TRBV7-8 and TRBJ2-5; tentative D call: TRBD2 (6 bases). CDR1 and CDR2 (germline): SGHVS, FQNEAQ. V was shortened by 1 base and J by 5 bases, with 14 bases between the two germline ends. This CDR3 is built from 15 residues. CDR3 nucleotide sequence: TGTGCCAGCAGCTTAGTTGATCGGGGGAGGGAGACCCAGTACTTC. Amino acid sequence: CASSLVDRGRETQYF.

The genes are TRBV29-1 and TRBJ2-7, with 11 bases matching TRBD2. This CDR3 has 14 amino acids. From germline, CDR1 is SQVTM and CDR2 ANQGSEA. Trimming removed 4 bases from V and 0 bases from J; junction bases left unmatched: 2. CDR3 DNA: TGCAGCGTTGTTCTAGCGGGAGGCTCCTACGAGCAGTACTTC. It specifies CSVVLAGGSYEQYF.

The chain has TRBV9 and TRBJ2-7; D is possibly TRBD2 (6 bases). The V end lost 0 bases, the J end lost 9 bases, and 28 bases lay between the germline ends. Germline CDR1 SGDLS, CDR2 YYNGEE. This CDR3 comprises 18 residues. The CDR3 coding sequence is TGTGCCAGCAGCGTAGAGGCGGGGAGTGGAGGTCCCCCGGAAGTGCAGTACTTC. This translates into CASSVEAGSGGPPEVQYF.

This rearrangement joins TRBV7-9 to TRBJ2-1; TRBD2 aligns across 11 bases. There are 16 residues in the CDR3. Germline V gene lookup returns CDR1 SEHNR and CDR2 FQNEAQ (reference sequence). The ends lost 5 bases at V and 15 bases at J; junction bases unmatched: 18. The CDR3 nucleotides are TGTGCCAGCAGCCACAATCCGGGACTAGCGGAAGGTTATCCGTTCTTC. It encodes CASSHNPGLAEGYPFF.

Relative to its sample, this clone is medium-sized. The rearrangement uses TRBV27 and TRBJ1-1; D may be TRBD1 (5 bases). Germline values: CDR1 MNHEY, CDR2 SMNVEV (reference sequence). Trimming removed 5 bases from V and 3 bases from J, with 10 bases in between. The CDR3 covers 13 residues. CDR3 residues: CASSITGDTEAFF. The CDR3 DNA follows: TGTGCCAGCAGTATCACGGGGGACACTGAAGCTTTCTTT.

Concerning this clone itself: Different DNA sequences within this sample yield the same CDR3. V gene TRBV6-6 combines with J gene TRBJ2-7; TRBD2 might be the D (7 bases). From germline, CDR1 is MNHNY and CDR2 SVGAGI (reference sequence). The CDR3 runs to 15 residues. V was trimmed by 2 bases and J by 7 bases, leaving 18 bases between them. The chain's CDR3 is CASSYRGQGGGEQYF. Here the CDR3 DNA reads TGTGCCAGCAGTTACCGGGGTCAAGGGGGAGGGGAGCAGTACTTC.

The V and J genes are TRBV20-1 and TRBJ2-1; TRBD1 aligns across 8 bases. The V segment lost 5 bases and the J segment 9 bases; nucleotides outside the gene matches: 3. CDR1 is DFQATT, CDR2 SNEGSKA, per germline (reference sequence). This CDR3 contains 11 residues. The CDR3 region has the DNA TGCAGTGCTTATACAGGGGGTGAGCAGTTCTTC. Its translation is CSAYTGGEQFF.

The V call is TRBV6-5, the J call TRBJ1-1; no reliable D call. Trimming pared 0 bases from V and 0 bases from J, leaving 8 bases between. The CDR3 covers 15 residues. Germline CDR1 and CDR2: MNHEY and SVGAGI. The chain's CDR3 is CASSYSTLLNTEAFF. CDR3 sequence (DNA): TGTGCCAGCAGTTACTCGACACTCCTGAACACTGAAGCTTTCTTT.

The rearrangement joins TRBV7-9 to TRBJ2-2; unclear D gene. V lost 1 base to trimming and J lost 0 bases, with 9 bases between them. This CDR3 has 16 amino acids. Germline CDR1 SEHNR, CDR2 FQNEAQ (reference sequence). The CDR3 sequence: CASSLGFAANTGELFF. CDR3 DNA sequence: TGTGCCAGCAGCTTAGGTTTCGCAGCGAACACCGGGGAGCTGTTTTTT.

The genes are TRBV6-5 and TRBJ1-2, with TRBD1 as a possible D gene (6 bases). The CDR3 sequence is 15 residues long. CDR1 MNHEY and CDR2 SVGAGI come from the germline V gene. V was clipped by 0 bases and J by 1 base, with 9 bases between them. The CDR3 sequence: CASSYSRQDNYGYTF. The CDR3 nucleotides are TGTGCCAGCAGTTACTCGAGACAGGATAACTATGGCTACACCTTC.

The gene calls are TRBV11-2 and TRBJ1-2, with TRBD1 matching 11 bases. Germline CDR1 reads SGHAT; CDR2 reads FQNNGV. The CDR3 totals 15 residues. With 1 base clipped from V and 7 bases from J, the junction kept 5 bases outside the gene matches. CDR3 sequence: CASSLGTGGRAGYTF. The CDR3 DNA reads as TGTGCCAGCAGCTTAGGGACAGGGGGCCGGGCTGGCTACACCTTC.

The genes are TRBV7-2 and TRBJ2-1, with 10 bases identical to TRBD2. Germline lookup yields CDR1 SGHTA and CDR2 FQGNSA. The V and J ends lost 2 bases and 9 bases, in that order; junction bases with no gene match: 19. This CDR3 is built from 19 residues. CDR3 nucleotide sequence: TGTGCCAGCAGCTTACAACCCCTGGGGGCTAGCGGGAGTTTGAGTGAGCAGTTCTTC. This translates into CASSLQPLGASGSLSEQFF.

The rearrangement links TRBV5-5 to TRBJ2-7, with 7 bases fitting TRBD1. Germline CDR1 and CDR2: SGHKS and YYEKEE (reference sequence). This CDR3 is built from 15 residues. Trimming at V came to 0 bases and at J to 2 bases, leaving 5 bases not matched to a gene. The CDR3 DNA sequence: TGTGCCAGCAGCTTGGCCGGGACAGCCACCTACGAGCAGTACTTC. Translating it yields CASSLAGTATYEQYF.

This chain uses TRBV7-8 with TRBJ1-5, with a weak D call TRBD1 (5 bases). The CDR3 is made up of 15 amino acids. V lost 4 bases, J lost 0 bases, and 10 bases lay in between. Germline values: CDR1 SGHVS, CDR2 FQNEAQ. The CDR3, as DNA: TGTGCCAGCAGCTCCATGACAGATAGCAATCAGCCCCAGCATTTT. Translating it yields CASSSMTDSNQPQHF.

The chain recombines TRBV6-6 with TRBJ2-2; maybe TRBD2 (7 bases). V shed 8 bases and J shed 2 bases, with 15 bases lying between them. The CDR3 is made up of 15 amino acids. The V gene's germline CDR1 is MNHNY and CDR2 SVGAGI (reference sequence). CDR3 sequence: CASRGGAVNTGELFF. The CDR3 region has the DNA TGTGCCAGCCGAGGGGGGGCCGTAAACACCGGGGAGCTGTTTTTT.

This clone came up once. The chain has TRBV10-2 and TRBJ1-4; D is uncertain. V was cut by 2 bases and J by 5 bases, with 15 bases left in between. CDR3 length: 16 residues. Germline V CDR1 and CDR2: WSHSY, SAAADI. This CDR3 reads CASSEATVILNEKLFF. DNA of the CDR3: TGCGCCAGCAGTGAGGCAACTGTCATACTCAATGAAAAACTGTTTTTT.

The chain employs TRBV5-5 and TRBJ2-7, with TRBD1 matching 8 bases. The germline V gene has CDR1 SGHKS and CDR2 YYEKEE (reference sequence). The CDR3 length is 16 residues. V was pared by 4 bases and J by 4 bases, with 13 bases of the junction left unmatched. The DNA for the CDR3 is TGTGCCAGCAGCCGTTTGGGACAGGAGGGAATGTACGAGCAGTACTTC. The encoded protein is CASSRLGQEGMYEQYF.